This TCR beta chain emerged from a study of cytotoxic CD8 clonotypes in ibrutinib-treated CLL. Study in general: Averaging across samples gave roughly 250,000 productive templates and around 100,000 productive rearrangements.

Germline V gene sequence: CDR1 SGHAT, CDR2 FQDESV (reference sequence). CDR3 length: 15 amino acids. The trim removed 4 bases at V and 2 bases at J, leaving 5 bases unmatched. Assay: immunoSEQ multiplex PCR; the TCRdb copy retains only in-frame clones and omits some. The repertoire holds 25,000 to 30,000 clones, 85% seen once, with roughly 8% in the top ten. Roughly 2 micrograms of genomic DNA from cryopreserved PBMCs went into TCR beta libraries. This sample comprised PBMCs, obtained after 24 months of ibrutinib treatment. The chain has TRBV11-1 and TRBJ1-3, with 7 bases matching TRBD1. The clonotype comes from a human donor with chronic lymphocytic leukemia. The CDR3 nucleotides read TGTGCCAGCAGCTCTCCTCAGGGGGCTGGAAACACCATATATTTT. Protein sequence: CASSSPQGAGNTIYF. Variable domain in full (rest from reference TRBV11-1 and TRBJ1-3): EAEVAQSPRYKITEKSQAVAFWCDPISGHATLYWYRQILGQGPELLVQFQDESVVDDSQLPKDRFSAERLKGVDSTLKIQPAELGDSAMYLCASSSPQGAGNTIYFGEGSWLTVV.